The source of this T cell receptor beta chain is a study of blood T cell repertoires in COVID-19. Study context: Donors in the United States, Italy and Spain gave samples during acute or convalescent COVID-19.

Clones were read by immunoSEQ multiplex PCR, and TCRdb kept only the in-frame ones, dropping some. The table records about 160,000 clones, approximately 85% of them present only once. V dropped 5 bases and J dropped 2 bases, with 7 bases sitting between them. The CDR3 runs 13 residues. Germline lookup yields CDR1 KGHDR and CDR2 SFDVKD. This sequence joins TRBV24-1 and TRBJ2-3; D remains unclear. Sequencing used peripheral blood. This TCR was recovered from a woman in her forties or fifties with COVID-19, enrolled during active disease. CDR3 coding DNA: TGTGCCACCAGTGCGGTCACCACAGATACGCAGTATTTT. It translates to CATSAVTTDTQYF.